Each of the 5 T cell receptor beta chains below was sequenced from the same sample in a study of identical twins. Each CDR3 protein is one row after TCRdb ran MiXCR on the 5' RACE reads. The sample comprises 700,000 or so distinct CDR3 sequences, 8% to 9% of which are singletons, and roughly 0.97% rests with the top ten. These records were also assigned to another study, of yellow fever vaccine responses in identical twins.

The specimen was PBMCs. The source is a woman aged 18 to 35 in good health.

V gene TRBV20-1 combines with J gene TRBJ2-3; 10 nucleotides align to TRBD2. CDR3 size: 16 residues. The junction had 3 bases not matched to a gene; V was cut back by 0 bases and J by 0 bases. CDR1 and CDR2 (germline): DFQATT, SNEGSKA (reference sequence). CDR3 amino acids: CSARDGLAESTDTQYF. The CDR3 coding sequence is TGCAGTGCTAGAGACGGACTAGCGGAAAGCACAGATACGCAGTATTTT.

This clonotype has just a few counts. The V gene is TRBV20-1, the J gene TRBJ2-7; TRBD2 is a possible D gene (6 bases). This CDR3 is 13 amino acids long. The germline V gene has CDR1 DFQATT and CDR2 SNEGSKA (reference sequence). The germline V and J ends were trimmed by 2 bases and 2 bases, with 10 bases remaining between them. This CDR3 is CSARSRTTYEQYF. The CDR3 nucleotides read TGCAGTGCTAGATCCAGGACTACCTACGAGCAGTACTTC.

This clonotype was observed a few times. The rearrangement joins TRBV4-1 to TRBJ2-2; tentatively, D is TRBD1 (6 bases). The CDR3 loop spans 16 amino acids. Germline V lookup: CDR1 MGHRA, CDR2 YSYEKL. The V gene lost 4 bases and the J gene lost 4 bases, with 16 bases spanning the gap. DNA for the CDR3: TGCGCCAGCAGCCCGATAGGGGGTTTAAGCACCGGGGAGCTGTTTTTT. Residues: CASSPIGGLSTGELFF.

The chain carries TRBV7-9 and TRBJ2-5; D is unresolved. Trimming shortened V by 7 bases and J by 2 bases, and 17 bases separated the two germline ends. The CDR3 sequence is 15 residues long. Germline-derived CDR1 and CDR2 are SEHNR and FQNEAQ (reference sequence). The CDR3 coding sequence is TGTGCCAGCACTCTGAACAATGCCCTTCAAGAGACCCAGTACTTC. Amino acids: CASTLNNALQETQYF.

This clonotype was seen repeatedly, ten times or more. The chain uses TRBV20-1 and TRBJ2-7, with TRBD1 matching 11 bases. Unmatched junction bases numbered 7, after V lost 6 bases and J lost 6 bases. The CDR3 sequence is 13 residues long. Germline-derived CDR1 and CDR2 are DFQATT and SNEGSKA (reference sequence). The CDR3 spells CSAQGQGAREQYF. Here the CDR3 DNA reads TGCAGTGCACAAGGACAGGGGGCCCGCGAGCAGTACTTC.